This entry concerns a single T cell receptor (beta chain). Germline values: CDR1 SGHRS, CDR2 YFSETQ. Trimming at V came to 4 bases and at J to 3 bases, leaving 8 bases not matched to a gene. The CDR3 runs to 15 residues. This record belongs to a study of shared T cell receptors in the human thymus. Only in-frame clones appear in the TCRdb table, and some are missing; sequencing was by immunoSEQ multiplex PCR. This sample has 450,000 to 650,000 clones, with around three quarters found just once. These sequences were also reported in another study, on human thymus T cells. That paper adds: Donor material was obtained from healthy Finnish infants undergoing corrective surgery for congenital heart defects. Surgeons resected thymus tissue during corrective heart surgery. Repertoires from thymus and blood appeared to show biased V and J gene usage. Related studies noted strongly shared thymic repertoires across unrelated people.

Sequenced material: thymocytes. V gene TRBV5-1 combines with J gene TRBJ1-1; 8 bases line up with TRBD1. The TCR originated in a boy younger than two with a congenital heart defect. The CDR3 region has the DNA TGCGCCAGCAGCCCGGGACAGGCCGGGGACACTGAAGCTTTCTTT. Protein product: CASSPGQAGDTEAFF.